A single T cell receptor beta chain is shown here with its context. Its antigen is not identified. This sample is drawn from a study of cytomegalovirus exposure and HLA in healthy donors. Across the whole study: The Caucasian-associated ancestry cluster contained about 80% of the 398 genotyped donors. Notes on the study in general: Among CMV-associated TCR beta chains, most appeared HLA-restricted in a later analysis. A missense variant in DCLRE1C was later tied to TCR beta V- and J-gene trimming.

PCR amplification relied on 60 Vbeta primers (plus 13 Jbeta primers). Sequenced by immunoSEQ multiplex PCR; TCRdb stores in-frame clones only, minus some. The data show some 110,000 clones, roughly three quarters seen once. This CDR3 comprises 14 residues. J gave up 6 bases and V 4 bases, and 4 bases lay outside the gene matches. Germline lookup yields CDR1 LGHNA and CDR2 YSLEER. The sequence was collected from a woman younger than 45 in good health and CMV-seronegative. The chain uses TRBV4-3 and TRBJ2-7, with 12 bases aligning to TRBD2. Sequences were obtained from PBMCs. The CDR3 DNA sequence: TGCGCCAGCAGCCTATGGACTAGCGGGACCGAGCAGTACTTC. This gives the protein CASSLWTSGTEQYF.